The 23 T cell receptor beta chains in this list originate from one sample, sequenced in a study of T cell responses to AZD1222 COVID-19 vaccine. Assay used: immunoSEQ multiplex PCR; TCRdb lists only in-frame clones, some missing. The sample carries around 140,000 clones, 93% recorded once. Material: peripheral blood, obtained on day 0 of AZD1222 vaccination. Receptor source: an adult in good health.

The chain uses TRBV11-2 and TRBJ1-1; 8 nucleotides line up with TRBD1. The CDR3 is 15 amino acids. Losses at the gene ends were 5 bases for V and 5 bases for J; bases not matched to a gene: 10. From germline, CDR1 is SGHAT and CDR2 FQNNGV. This CDR3 is CASSINRGSWTEAFF. In DNA form, the CDR3 reads TGTGCCAGCAGCATCAACAGGGGGAGTTGGACTGAAGCTTTCTTT.

This sequence joins TRBV19 and TRBJ2-5; the D is unclear. With 1 base removed from V and 3 bases from J, the gap between germline ends came to 9 bases. The V gene's germline CDR1 is LNHDA and CDR2 SQIVND (reference sequence). CDR3 size: 14 residues. The CDR3 is CASSIVPDKETQYF. In DNA form, the CDR3 reads TGTGCCAGTAGTATAGTGCCGGATAAAGAGACCCAGTACTTC.

This chain connects TRBV19 to TRBJ2-1; a possible D gene is TRBD1 (5 bases). The V gene's germline CDR1 is LNHDA and CDR2 SQIVND (reference sequence). V dropped 3 bases and J dropped 3 bases, with 15 bases sitting between them. The CDR3 extends over 16 amino acids. The CDR3 region has the DNA TGTGCCAGTAGTATGGATAGGGAAGGGGTCTACAATGAGCAGTTCTTC. As protein: CASSMDREGVYNEQFF.

This chain links TRBV19 with TRBJ2-6; TRBD1 matches at 8 bases. CDR1 and CDR2 (germline): LNHDA, SQIVND (reference sequence). The CDR3 totals 18 residues. After removal of 1 base from V and 3 bases from J, the junction contained 8 bases not matched to a gene. Here the CDR3 reads CASSIARQGAGGANVLTF. The CDR3 region has the DNA TGTGCCAGTAGTATAGCCCGGCAGGGGGCAGGTGGGGCCAACGTCCTGACTTTC.

The chain employs TRBV7-2 and TRBJ1-1; a weak D match, TRBD1 (5 bases). V lost 4 bases and J lost 0, with 9 bases in between. CDR3 length equals 14 residues. Per germline, CDR1 SGHTA and CDR2 FQGNSA. This CDR3 reads CASSYGTLNTEAFF. CDR3 in DNA: TGTGCCAGCAGCTACGGGACTCTGAACACTGAAGCTTTCTTT. Variable domain in full (rest from reference TRBV7-2 and TRBJ1-1): GAGVSQSPSNKVTEKGKDVELRCDPISGHTALYWYRQSLGQGLEFLIYFQGNSAPDKSGLPSDRFSAERTGGSVSTLTIQRTQQEDSAVYLCASSYGTLNTEAFFGQGTRLTVV.

This chain uses TRBV2 with TRBJ2-7; 10 bases fit TRBD1. This CDR3 is built from 15 residues. The germline V gene encodes CDR1 SNHLY and CDR2 FYNNEI. The trim removed 5 bases at V and 4 bases at J, leaving 8 bases unmatched. The CDR3 DNA is TGTGCCAGCAGTCGCGACAGGGGGCCTTTATACGAGCAGTACTTC. Protein sequence: CASSRDRGPLYEQYF.

This clone occurred once. The chain is built from TRBV12-3 or TRBV12-4 and TRBJ1-1, with D hard to call. V lost 6 bases and J lost 2, with 10 bases in between. This CDR3 comprises 13 residues. CDR3 sequence: CASRRRGNTEAFF. CDR3 bases: TGTGCCAGCAGGCGCCGGGGAAACACTGAAGCTTTCTTT.

The V call is TRBV27, the J call TRBJ1-2; weak D call: TRBD1 (5 bases). Germline assignment: CDR1 MNHEY and CDR2 SMNVEV (reference sequence). The ends were cut back, 2 bases at V and 5 bases at J, with 15 bases in the middle. The CDR3 is made up of 15 amino acids. This CDR3 reads CASSLGRGGNYGYTF. CDR3 sequence (DNA): TGTGCCAGCAGTTTAGGGAGGGGAGGGAATTATGGCTACACCTTC.

This clone was observed once. The chain couples TRBV30 to TRBJ2-7, with D unresolved. Germline CDR1 GTSNPN, CDR2 SVGIG (reference sequence). Trimming stripped 7 bases from V and 0 bases from J, with 10 bases between. CDR3 size: 12 residues. In DNA form, the CDR3 reads TGTGCCTCCGGTCTCAGCTCCTACGAGCAGTACTTC. Amino acids: CASGLSSYEQYF.

The rearrangement uses TRBV7-9 and TRBJ2-7; D not certain. The CDR3 is made up of 13 amino acids. Germline V lookup: CDR1 SEHNR, CDR2 FQNEAQ (reference sequence). V was trimmed by 4 bases and J by 6 bases, leaving 13 bases between them. This chain's CDR3 is CASSSTGSLEQYF. CDR3 DNA: TGTGCCAGCAGCTCGACGGGCAGCCTCGAGCAGTACTTC.

The chain couples TRBV19 to TRBJ2-7; D is undetermined. Trimming left V 3 bases short and J 3 bases short, with 9 bases between. CDR1 is LNHDA, CDR2 SQIVND, per germline (reference sequence). There are 13 residues in the CDR3. This chain's CDR3 is CASSIEAHYEQYF. The CDR3, as DNA: TGTGCCAGTAGTATCGAGGCACACTACGAGCAGTACTTC.

This clone came up once. The chain links TRBV6-5 to TRBJ1-1; D unresolved. The length of the CDR3 is 13 residues. Trimming shortened V by 2 bases and J by 5 bases, and 9 bases separated the two germline ends. The germline V gene has CDR1 MNHEY and CDR2 SVGAGI. Here the CDR3 reads CASSYASETEAFF. The CDR3, as DNA: TGTGCCAGCAGTTACGCGTCGGAGACTGAAGCTTTCTTT.

CDR3 DNA sequence: TGTGCCAGCAGCTTAGGGATTAATCAGCCCCAGCATTTT. This codes for CASSLGINQPQHF. The chain has TRBV7-9 and TRBJ1-5; the D is unclear. This CDR3 comprises 13 residues. V was pared by 1 base and J by 4 bases, with 5 bases between. Germline CDR1 and CDR2: SEHNR and FQNEAQ (reference sequence).

The V and J genes are TRBV9 and TRBJ1-4; D is possibly TRBD1 (5 bases). V gave up 0 bases and J gave up 7 bases, with 13 bases separating them. Germline CDR1 SGDLS, CDR2 YYNGEE. The CDR3 extends over 15 amino acids. In nucleotides, the CDR3 is TGTGCCAGCAGCGTAGGGGAAGTCGGGGGTGAAAAACTGTTTTTT. It encodes CASSVGEVGGEKLFF.

V is TRBV24-1 and J is TRBJ1-1; D remains unclear. Trimming removed 4 bases from V and 7 bases from J, with 9 bases in between. This CDR3 is built from 12 residues. CDR1 is KGHDR, CDR2 SFDVKD, per germline. The CDR3 region is CATSDPGLEAFF. DNA of the CDR3: TGTGCCACCAGTGACCCGGGCCTTGAAGCTTTCTTT.

This clone has just one count. This chain links TRBV29-1 with TRBJ2-3, with 7 bases that match TRBD1. CDR3 length: 17 amino acids. The V gene end was trimmed by 0 bases and the J gene end by 3 bases; junction bases not matched to a gene: 12. Germline CDR1 is SQVTM and CDR2 is ANQGSEA. CDR3 nucleotide sequence: TGCAGCGTTGAAGATAAGGGGTGGGACAGAACAACAGATACGCAGTATTTT. It encodes CSVEDKGWDRTTDTQYF.

The rearrangement links TRBV5-1 to TRBJ1-2; perhaps TRBD1 as D (6 bases). The CDR3 covers 15 residues. Germline lookup yields CDR1 SGHRS and CDR2 YFSETQ. The germline V and J ends were trimmed by 1 base and 2 bases, with 12 bases remaining between them. The CDR3 spells CASSLLDSRNYGYTF. Written as DNA, the CDR3 is TGCGCCAGCAGCTTGCTGGACAGCCGGAACTATGGCTACACCTTC.

Only one count was recorded for this clone. This rearrangement joins TRBV4-1 to TRBJ2-3; 9 bases fit TRBD2. Per germline, CDR1 MGHRA and CDR2 YSYEKL. V shed 5 bases, J shed 1 base, and the junction held 4 bases outside the gene matches. CDR3 length equals 15 residues. CDR3 DNA: TGCGCCAGCAGCAGACGGACTAGCGGCACAGATACGCAGTATTTT. This translates into CASSRRTSGTDTQYF.

For this clone: Germline and junction disagree at one end, which may indicate a read error. This chain uses TRBV30 with TRBJ1-6, with TRBD1 as a possible D gene (6 bases). This CDR3 contains 11 residues. Per the germline V gene, CDR1 is GTSNPN and CDR2 is SVGIG (reference sequence). In DNA, the CDR3 is TGTGCCTGGAGTGTACGAGGGGGTCCCTTCTTT. It translates to CAWSVRGGPFF.

V usage is TRBV10-1 and J usage is TRBJ2-1; 10 positions agree with TRBD1. The V gene's germline CDR1 is WNHNN and CDR2 SYGVQD (reference sequence). Germline trimming cut 3 bases from V and 4 bases from J; bases unmatched to any gene: 3. This CDR3 is 15 amino acids long. CDR3: CASSDGTGAYNEQFF. CDR3 nucleotide sequence: TGCGCCAGCAGTGATGGGACAGGGGCGTACAATGAGCAGTTCTTC.

This chain joins TRBV5-6 and TRBJ2-5; D unresolved. This CDR3 comprises 14 residues. V lost 0 bases and J 5 bases, leaving 11 bases between the germline ends. In germline, CDR1 is SGHDT, CDR2 YYEEEE. The CDR3 region is CASSLAAGRETQYF. CDR3 nucleotides: TGTGCCAGCAGCTTGGCCGCTGGAAGGGAGACCCAGTACTTC.

The J gene is TRBJ2-5, the V gene TRBV5-4, with 8 bases lining up with TRBD1. Trimming at V came to 3 bases and at J to 5 bases, leaving 3 bases not matched to a gene. This CDR3 has 13 amino acids. CDR1 and CDR2 from the germline V gene are SGHNT and YYREEE (reference sequence). CDR3 region: CASSWTGQETQYF. As DNA, the CDR3 is TGTGCCAGCAGCTGGACAGGGCAGGAGACCCAGTACTTC. Based on the CDR3 plus reference TRBV5-4 and TRBJ2-5, the full variable domain is ETGVTQSPTHLIKTRGQQVTLRCSSQSGHNTVSWYQQALGQGPQFIFQYYREEENGRGNFPPRFSGLQFPNYSSELNVNALELDDSALYLCASSWTGQETQYFGPGTRLLVL.

The chain uses TRBV11-2 and TRBJ2-2; D may match TRBD1 or TRBD2 (5 bases each). CDR1 and CDR2 (germline): SGHAT, FQNNGV. Trimming removed 3 bases from V and 1 base from J, with 9 bases in between. The CDR3 contains 15 residues. The CDR3 DNA follows: TGTGCCAGCAGCTTTCTGGGGGTGAACACCGGGGAGCTGTTTTTT. This codes for CASSFLGVNTGELFF.